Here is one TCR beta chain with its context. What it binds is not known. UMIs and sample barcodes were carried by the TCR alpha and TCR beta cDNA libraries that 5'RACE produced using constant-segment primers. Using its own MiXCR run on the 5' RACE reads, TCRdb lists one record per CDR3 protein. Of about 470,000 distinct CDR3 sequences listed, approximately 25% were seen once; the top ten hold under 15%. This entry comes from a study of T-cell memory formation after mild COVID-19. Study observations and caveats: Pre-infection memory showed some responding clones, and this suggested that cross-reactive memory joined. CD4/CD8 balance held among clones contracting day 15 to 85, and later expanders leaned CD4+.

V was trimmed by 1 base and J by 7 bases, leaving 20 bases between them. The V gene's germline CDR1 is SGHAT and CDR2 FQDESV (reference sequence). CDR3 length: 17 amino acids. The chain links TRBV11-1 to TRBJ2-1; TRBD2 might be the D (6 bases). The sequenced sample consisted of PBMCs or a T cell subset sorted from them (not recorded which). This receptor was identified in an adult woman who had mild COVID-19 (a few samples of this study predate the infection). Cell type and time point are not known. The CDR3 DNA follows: TGTGCCAGCAGCTTAGTCCCGGGACTTTCGACGAGGAATGAGCAGTTCTTC. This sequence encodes CASSLVPGLSTRNEQFF.